The clone carrying this T cell receptor beta chain was observed at least ten times. Its specificity is not known. These data belong to a study of T-cell reconstitution after alpha-beta-depleted transplantation in children. The study's findings and limits: Several hundred graft clones that had expanded were reportedly the source of alpha-beta T cells about two months after transplant. One year post-transplant, T-cell counts and diversity were largely derived from T cells produced anew. Day-60 TCRbeta diversity that was high in some patients was derived from surviving recipient T cells and thymic progenitors.

This CDR3 is 18 amino acids long. V shed 0 bases, J shed 5 bases, and the junction held 11 bases outside the gene matches. Germline lookup yields CDR1 SGDLS and CDR2 YYNGEE. This sample's TCRbeta library carried unique molecular identifier barcodes. TCRdb independently ran MiXCR on the PCR reads; one entry per CDR3 protein. The table records around 270,000 distinct CDR3 sequences, around 7.1% of them present only once. The material was peripheral blood, obtained 360 days after TCRalphabeta/CD19-depleted stem cell transplant. The V gene is TRBV9, the J gene TRBJ2-1, with 10 bases aligning to TRBD1. This TCR derives from a female patient aged 2-15 years who had a stem cell transplant for Fanconi anemia, so the T cells may come from the graft donor. CDR3 bases: TGTGCCAGCAGCGTAGGACCTACTACCGGGACAGGGGACAATGAGCAGTTCTTC. It specifies CASSVGPTTGTGDNEQFF.